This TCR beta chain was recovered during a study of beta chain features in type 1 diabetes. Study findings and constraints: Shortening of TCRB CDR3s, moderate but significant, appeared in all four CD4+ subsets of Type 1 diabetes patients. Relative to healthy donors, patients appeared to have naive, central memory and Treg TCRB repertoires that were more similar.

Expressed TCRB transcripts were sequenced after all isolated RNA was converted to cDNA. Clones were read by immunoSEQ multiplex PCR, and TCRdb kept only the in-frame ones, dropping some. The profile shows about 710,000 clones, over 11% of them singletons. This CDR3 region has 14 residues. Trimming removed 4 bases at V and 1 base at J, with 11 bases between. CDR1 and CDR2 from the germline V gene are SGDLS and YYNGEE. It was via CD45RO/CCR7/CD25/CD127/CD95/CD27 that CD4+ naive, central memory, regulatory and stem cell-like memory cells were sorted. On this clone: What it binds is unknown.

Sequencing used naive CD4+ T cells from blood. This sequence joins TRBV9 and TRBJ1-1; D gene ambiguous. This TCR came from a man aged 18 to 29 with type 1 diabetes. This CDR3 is CASSPQAGNTEAFF. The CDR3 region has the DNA TGTGCCAGCAGCCCGCAGGCCGGGAACACTGAAGCTTTCTTT.